This T cell receptor (beta chain) was captured by sequencing in a study of blood T cells in healthy people across ages. Study overall: Per every two T cells, about one barcoded beta molecule was captured by template switching. Study results and limitations: TCR beta diversity, measured per million T cells, fell in a roughly linear way with age.

V shed 6 bases and J shed 2 bases, with 16 bases lying between them. The CDR3 consists of 14 residues. The germline V gene has CDR1 SQVTM and CDR2 ANQGSEA. As for this clonotype: What it binds is unknown.

The authors ran a second PCR of roughly 6 to 12 cycles using a sample-barcoded 5' primer and a J-beta primer mix. Samples each returned at least 2.5 million CDR3-containing paired-end reads. TCRdb redid the calling of the 5' RACE reads with MiXCR, one entry per CDR3 protein. The data hold 1,500,000 or so distinct CDR3 sequences, with about 42% observed a single time. The sample comprised blood. The chain links TRBV29-1 to TRBJ1-1; possible D gene TRBD1, 6 bases. The source is a woman younger than 35 in good health. The CDR3 bases are TGCAGCGTCTGGCAGGGGATTGTAAACACTGAAGCTTTCTTT. Translated, it gives CSVWQGIVNTEAFF.